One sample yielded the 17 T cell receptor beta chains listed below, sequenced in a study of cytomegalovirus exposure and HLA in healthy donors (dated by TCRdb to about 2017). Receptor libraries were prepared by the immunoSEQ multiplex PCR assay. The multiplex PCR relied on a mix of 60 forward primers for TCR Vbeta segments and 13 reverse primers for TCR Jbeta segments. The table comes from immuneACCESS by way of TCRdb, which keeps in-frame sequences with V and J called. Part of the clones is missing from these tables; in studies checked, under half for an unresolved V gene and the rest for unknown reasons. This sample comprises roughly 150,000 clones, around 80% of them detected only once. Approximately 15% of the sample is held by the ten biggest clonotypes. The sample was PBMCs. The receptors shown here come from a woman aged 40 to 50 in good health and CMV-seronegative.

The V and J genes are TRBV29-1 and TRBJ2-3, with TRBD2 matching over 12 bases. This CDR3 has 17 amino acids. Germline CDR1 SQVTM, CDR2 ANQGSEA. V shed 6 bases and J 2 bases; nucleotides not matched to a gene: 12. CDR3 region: CSVLTSGRGRYTDTQYF. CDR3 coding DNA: TGCAGCGTCCTGACTAGCGGGAGAGGTCGGTACACAGATACGCAGTATTTT.

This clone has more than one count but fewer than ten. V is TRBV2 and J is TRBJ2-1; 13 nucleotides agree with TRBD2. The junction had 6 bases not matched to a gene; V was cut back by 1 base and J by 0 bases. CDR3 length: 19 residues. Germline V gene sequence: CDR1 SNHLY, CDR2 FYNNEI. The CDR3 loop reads CASSEGGLAGLSSYNEQFF. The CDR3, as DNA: TGTGCCAGCAGTGAAGGGGGACTAGCGGGACTAAGCTCCTACAATGAGCAGTTCTTC.

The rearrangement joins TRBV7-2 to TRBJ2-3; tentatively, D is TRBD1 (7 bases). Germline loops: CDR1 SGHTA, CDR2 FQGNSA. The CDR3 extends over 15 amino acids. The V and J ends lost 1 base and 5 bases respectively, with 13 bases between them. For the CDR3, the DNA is TGTGCCAGCAGCTTAGGATTCAGGGGGGTAGATACGCAGTATTTT. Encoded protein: CASSLGFRGVDTQYF.

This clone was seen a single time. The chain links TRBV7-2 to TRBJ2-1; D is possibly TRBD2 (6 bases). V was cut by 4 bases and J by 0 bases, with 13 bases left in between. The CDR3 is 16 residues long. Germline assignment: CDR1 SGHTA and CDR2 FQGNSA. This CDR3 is CASSYASVLSYNEQFF. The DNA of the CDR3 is TGTGCCAGCAGCTACGCTAGCGTCCTCTCCTACAATGAGCAGTTCTTC.

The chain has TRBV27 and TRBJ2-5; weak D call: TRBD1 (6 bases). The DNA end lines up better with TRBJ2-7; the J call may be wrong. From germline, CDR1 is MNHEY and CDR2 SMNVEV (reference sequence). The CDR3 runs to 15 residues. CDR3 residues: CASSFTRDTSYEQYF. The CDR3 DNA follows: TGTGCCAGCAGTTTCACCCGGGACACCTCCTACGAGCAGTACTTC.

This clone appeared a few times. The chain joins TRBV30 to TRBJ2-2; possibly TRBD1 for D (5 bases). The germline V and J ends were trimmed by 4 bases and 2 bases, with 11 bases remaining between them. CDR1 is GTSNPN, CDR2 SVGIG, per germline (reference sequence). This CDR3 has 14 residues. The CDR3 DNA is TGTGCCTGGACGCGACAGCTTAACACCGGGGAGCTGTTTTTT. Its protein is CAWTRQLNTGELFF. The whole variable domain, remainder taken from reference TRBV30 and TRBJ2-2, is SQTIHQWPATLVQPVGSPLSLECTVEGTSNPNLYWYRQAAGRGLQLLFYSVGIGQISSEVPQNLSASRPQDRQFILSSKKLLLSDSGFYLCAWTRQLNTGELFFGEGSRLTVL.

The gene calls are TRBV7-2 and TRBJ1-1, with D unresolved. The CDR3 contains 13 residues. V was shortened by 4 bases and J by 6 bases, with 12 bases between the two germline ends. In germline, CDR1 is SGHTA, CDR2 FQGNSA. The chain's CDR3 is CASSSWEGSEAFF. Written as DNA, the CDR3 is TGTGCCAGCAGCTCCTGGGAGGGCTCTGAAGCTTTCTTT.

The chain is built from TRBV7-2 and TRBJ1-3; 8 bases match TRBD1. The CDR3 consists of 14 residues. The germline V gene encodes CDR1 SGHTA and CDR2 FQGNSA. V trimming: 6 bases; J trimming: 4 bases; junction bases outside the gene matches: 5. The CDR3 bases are TGTGCCAGCAGTCGACAGGGGTCAGGAAACACCATATATTTT. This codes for CASSRQGSGNTIYF.

CDR3 in amino acids: CASSLRGSGRPSGGSQYF. CDR3 nucleotides: TGTGCCAGCAGCTTGAGGGGTAGCGGGAGGCCCTCCGGGGGCAGTCAGTACTTC. This sequence joins TRBV11-2 and TRBJ2-4; 10 nucleotides match TRBD2. The CDR3 has 18 amino acids. Looked up from germline, CDR1 is SGHAT and CDR2 is FQNNGV. Trimming removed 3 bases from V and 12 bases from J; junction bases left unmatched: 20.

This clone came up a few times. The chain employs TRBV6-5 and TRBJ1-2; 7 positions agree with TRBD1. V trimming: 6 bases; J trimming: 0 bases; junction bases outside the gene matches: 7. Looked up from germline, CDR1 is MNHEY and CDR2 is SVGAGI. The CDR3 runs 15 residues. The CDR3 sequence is CASSPRQGANYGYTF. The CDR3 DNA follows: TGTGCCAGCAGCCCCCGACAGGGAGCTAACTATGGCTACACCTTC.

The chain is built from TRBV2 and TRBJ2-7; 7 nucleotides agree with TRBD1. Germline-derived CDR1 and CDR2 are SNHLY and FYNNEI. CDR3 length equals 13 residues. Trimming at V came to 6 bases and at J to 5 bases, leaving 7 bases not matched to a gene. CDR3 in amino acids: CASRGTATHEQYF. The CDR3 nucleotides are TGTGCCAGCAGGGGGACAGCGACCCACGAGCAGTACTTC.

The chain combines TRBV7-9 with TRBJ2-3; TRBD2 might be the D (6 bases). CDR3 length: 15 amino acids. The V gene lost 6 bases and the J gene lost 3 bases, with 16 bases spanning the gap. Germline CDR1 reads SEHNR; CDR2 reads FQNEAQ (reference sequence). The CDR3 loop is CASRPEGRETDTQYF. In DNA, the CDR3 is TGTGCCAGCAGACCGGAGGGTAGGGAAACAGATACGCAGTATTTT.

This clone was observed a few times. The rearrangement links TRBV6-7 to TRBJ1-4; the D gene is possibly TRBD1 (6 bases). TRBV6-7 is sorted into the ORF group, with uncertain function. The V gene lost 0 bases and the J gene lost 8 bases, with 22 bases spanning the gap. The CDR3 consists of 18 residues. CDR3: CASSYSEGVSYFREKLFF. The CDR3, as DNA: TGTGCCAGCAGTTACTCAGAGGGGGTCTCGTACTTTCGGGAAAAACTGTTTTTT.

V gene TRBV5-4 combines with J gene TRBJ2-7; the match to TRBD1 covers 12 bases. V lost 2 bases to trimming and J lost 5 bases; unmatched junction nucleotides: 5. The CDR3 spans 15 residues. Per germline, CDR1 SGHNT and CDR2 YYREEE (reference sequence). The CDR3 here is CASSFAGQGADEQYF. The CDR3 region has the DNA TGTGCCAGCAGCTTCGCGGGACAGGGGGCGGACGAGCAGTACTTC.

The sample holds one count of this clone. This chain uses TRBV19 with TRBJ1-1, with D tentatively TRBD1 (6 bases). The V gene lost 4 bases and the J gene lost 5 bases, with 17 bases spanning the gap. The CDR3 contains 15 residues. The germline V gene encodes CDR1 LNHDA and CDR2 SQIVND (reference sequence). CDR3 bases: TGTGCCAGTAGTACAGAACAGGGTATCTTGACTGAAGCTTTCTTT. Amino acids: CASSTEQGILTEAFF.

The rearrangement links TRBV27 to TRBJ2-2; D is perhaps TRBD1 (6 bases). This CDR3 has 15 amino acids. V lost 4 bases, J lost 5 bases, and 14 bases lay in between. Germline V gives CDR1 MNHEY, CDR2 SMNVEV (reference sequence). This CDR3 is CASSYRVLRTGELFF. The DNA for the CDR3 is TGTGCCAGCAGTTACAGGGTATTGAGAACCGGGGAGCTGTTTTTT.

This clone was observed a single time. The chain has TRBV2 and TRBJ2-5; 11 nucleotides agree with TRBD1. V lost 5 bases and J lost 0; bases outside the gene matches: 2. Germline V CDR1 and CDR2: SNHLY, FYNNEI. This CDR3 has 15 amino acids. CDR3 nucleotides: TGTGCCAGCAGTCGGGACAGGGGGTACCAAGAGACCCAGTACTTC. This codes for CASSRDRGYQETQYF.